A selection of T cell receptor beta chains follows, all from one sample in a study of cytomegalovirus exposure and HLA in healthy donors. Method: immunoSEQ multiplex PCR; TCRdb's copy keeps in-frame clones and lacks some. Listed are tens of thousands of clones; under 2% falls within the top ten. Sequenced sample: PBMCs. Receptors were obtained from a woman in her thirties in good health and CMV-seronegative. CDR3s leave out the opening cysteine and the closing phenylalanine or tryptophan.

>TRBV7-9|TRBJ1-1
ASSLYGTGWNTEAF
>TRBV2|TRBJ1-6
ASRGHSAGNSPLH
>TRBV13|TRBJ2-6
ASSPSGTGLLSGANVLT
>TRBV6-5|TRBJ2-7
ASSPGTTWAYEQY
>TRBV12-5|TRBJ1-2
ASGGTAYGYT
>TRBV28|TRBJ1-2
ASSPGQYYGYT
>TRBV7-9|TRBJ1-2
ASSFPRGGYT
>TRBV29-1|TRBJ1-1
SVHEGQNTEAF
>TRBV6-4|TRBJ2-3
ASSDSIAGGTDTQY
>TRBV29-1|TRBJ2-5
SVAFPGGETQY
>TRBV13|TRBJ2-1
ASSLGGLPYNEQF
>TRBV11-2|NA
ASSPPGLGPYEQY
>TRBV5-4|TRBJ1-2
ASSPVAAGGYT
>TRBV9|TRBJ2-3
ASSVVGATDTQY
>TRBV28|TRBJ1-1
ASSPAGGNTEAF
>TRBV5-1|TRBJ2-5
ASSIQGQETQY
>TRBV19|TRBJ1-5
ASSQTGTVIQPQH
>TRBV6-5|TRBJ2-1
ASSYYGNSSNEQF
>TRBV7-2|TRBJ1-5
ASSLEHSNQPQH
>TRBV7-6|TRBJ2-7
ASTLGAGQGNEQY
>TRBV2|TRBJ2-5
ASSPPGRDMYQETQY
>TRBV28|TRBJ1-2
ASTPKTGLYGYT
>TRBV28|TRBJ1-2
ASSLTGFYGYT
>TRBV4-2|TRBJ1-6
ASSQDYTEAYNSPLH
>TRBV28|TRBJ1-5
ASSSDGNQPQH
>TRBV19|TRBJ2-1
ASSSQGGEQF
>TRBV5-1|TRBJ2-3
ASSSGGEVTDTQY
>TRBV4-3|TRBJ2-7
ASSQDRWGLSYEQY
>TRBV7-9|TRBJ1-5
ASTGGRTNQPQH
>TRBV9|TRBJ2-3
ASSPLLDTQY
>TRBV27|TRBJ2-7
ASKTGLSSYEQY
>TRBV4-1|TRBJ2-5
ASSQAAPGLAETQY
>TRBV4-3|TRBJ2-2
ASSQDRGGSTGELF
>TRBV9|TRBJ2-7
ASSVGQGPGEQY
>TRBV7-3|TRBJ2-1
ASSPTSGPYNEQF
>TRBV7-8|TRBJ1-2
ASSLASTGDGYT
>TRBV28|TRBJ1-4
ASSLSGPNEKLF